This T cell receptor (beta chain) was observed in a study of a mutant IDH1 vaccine in newly diagnosed glioma. Whole-study context: Pretreatment consisted of radiotherapy, temozolomide, or both, with most receiving both.

On this clone: The antigen remains undetermined.

Only in-frame clones appear in the TCRdb table, and some are missing; sequencing was by immunoSEQ multiplex PCR. The table has about 64,000 clones, 70% to 85% seen once. CDR1 and CDR2 (germline): MGHRA, YSYEKL. The CDR3 spans 13 residues. V was cut by 4 bases and J by 4 bases, with 10 bases left in between. Time point: week 11, during vaccination. Vaccination comprised doses that each held 300 ug of mutant IDH1 20-mer peptide, plus topical imiquimod. The donors had new WHO grade 3 or 4 astrocytomas; these were IDH1-mutant and ATRX-lost. The gene calls are TRBV4-1 and TRBJ1-2; D unresolved. The sequences come from PBMCs, collected from a glioma patient whose treatment included an IDH1 peptide vaccine. The sequence was collected from a woman aged 45-59 years with glioma. DNA of the CDR3: TGCGCCAGCAGCCCCCCAGAGGGCTATGGCTACACCTTC. It specifies CASSPPEGYGYTF.